Here is one T cell receptor beta chain with its context. The data were taken from a study of T cell changes during pregnancy in multiple sclerosis. V shed 6 bases and J shed 3 bases, with 14 bases lying between them. The CDR3 spans 14 residues. The germline gives CDR1 SNHLY, CDR2 FYNNEI. TCRdb keeps only in-frame clones here, not all; method: immunoSEQ multiplex PCR. The repertoire holds almost 50,000 clones, with around 91% as singletons. The input for sequencing was CD4+ T cells from peripheral blood mononuclear cells, taken in the second trimester of pregnancy. The clonotype comes from a female donor in good health, enrolled as a control in a pregnancy study. This sequence joins TRBV2 and TRBJ1-1; maybe TRBD1 (5 bases). This chain's CDR3 is CASREGFIDTEAFF. The DNA for the CDR3 is TGTGCCAGCAGGGAGGGGTTTATCGACACTGAAGCTTTCTTT.